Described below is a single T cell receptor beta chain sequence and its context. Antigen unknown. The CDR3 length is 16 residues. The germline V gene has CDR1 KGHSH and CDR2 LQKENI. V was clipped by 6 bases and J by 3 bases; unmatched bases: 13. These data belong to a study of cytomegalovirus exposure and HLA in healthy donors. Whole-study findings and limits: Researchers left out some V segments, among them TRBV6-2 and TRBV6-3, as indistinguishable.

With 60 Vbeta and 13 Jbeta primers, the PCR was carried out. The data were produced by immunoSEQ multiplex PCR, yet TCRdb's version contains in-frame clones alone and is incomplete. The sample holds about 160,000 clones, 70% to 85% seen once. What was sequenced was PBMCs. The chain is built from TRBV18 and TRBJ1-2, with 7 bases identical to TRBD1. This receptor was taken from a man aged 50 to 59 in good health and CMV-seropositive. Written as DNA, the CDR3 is TGTGCCAGCTCGAGGGGGGTGACAGGGACGGACTATGGCTACACCTTC. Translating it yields CASSRGVTGTDYGYTF.